This T cell receptor beta chain is drawn from a study of cytomegalovirus exposure and HLA in healthy donors. PCR used 60 Vbeta primers and 13 Jbeta primers. The table came from immunoSEQ multiplex PCR; TCRdb's copy has only in-frame clones and leaves some out. The listing contains some 130,000 clones. With 4 bases removed from V and 0 bases from J, the gap between germline ends came to 25 bases. The length of the CDR3 is 19 residues. CDR1 and CDR2 (germline): SGHRS, YFSETQ. The gene calls are TRBV5-1 and TRBJ1-1, with D perhaps TRBD1 (5 bases). Specimen: PBMCs. The receptor comes from a man between 18 and 35 years old in good health and CMV-seronegative. The CDR3 DNA reads TGCGCCAGCAGCCCCACCTCGGGGGGACTAAGACGTATGAACACTGAAGCTTTCTTT. As protein: CASSPTSGGLRRMNTEAFF.